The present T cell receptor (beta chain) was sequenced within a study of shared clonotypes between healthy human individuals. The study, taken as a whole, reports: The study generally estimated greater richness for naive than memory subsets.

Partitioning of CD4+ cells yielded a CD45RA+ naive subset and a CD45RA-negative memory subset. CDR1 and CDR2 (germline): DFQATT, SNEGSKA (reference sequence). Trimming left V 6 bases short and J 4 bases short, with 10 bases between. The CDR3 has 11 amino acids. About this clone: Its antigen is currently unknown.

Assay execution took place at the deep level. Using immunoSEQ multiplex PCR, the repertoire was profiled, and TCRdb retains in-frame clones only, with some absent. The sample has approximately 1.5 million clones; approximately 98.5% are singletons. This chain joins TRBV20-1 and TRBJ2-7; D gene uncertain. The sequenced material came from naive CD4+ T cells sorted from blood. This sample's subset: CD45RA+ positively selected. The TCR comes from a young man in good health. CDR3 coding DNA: TGCAGTGCCATCTCACCGTACGAGCAGTACTTC. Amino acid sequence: CSAISPYEQYF.